This TCR beta chain derives from a study of pediatric ulcerative colitis. Controls had colonoscopy for suspected IBD, with normal endoscopy and no IBD the following year. At colonoscopy, a blood sample was also collected. The assay was run at survey level. Assay: immunoSEQ multiplex PCR; the TCRdb copy retains only in-frame clones and omits some. The profile covers about 60,000 clones, with 87% appearing a single time and around 1.5% taken by the ten largest. Sequences were obtained from blood. The clonotype comes from a boy aged 5-17 years who was a control in a study of pediatric ulcerative colitis.

CDR3 residues: CASSRGQVGSYEQYF. Written as DNA, the CDR3 is TGCGCCAGCAGCCGAGGACAGGTTGGCTCCTACGAGCAGTACTTC. This chain connects TRBV5-1 to TRBJ2-7; 7 bases line up with TRBD1. Germline assignment: CDR1 SGHRS and CDR2 YFSETQ. The CDR3 sequence is 15 residues long. The V gene end was trimmed by 4 bases and the J gene end by 0 bases; junction bases not matched to a gene: 7.